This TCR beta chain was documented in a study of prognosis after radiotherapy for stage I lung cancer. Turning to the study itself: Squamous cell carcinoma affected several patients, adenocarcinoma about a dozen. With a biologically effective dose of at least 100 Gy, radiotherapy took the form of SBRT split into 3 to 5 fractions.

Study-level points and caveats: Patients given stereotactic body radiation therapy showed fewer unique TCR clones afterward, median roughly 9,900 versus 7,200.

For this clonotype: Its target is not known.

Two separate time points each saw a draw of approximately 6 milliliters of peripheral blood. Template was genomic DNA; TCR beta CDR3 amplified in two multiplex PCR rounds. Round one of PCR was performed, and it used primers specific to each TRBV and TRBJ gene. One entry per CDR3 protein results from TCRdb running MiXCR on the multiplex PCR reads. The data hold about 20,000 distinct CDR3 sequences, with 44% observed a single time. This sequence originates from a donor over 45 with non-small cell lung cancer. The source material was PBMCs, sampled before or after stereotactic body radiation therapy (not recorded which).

The CDR3 DNA sequence: TGTGCCAGCAGCTTGGATTTAACCGGGACACGGACCTACGAGCAGTACTTC. This sequence encodes CASSLDLTGTRTYEQYF. The V call is TRBV7-9, the J call TRBJ2-7; TRBD1 might be the D (6 bases). Per germline, CDR1 SEHNR and CDR2 FQNEAQ (reference sequence). Trimming took 3 bases from V and 2 from J, leaving 20 bases between them. The CDR3 loop spans 17 amino acids.